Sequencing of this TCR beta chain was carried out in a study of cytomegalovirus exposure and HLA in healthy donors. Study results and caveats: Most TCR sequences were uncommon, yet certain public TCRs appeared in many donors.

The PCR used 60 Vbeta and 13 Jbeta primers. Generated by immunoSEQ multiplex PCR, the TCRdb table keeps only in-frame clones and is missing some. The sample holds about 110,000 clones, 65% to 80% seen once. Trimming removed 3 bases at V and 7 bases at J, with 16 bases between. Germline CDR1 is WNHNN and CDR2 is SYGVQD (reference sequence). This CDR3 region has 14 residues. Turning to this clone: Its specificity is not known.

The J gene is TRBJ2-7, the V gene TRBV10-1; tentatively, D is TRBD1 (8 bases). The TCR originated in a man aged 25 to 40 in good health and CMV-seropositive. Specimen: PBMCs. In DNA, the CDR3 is TGCGCCAGCAGTGACCCTGACAGGGGAGGGGAGCAGTACTTC. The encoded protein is CASSDPDRGGEQYF.